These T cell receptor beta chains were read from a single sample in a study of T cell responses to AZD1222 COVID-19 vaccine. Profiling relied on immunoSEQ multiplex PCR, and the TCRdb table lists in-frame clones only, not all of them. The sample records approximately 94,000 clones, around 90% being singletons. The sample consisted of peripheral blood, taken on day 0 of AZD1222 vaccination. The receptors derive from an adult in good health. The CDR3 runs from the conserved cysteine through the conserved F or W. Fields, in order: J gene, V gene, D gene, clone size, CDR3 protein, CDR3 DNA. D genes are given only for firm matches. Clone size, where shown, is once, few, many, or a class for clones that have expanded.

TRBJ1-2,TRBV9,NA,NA,CASSVGREGNYGYTF,TGTGCCAGCAGCGTAGGCAGGGAGGGGAACTATGGCTACACCTTC
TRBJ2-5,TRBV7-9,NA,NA,CASSLTLWGVQETQYF,TGTGCCAGCAGCTTAACCCTCTGGGGGGTCCAAGAGACCCAGTACTTC
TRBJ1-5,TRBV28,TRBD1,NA,CASSIGQGRQPQHF,TGTGCCAGCAGTATAGGACAGGGCCGTCAGCCCCAGCATTTT
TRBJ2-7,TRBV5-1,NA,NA,CASSLEGYEQYF,TGCGCCAGCAGCTTGGAGGGATACGAGCAGTACTTC
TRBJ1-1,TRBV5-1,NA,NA,CASSDPGDDTEAFF,TGCGCCAGCAGCGATCCGGGGGATGATACTGAAGCTTTCTTT
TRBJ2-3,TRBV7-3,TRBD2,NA,CASNKPLGGVIITDTQYF,TGTGCCAGCAACAAACCGCTCGGGGGGGTTATTATCACAGATACGCAGTATTTT
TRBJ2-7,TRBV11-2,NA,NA,CASSPRGYEQYF,TGTGCCAGCAGCCCACGGGGGTACGAGCAGTACTTC
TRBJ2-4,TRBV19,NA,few,CASSILVVGGPKNIQYF,TGTGCCAGTAGTATTCTAGTCGTCGGGGGTCCCAAAAACATTCAGTACTTC
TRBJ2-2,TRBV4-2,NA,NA,CASSQIGSSNTGELFF,TGTGCCAGCAGCCAAATCGGCTCCTCGAACACCGGGGAGCTGTTTTTT
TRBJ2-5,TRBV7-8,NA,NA,CASSLDIGAMGQETQYF,TGTGCCAGCAGCTTAGATATAGGGGCTATGGGCCAAGAGACCCAGTACTTC
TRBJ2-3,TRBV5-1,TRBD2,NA,CASSPWLAGDTDTQYF,TGCGCCAGCAGCCCCTGGCTAGCGGGGGACACAGATACGCAGTATTTT
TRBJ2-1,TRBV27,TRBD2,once,CASSPGTSGYNEQFF,TGTGCCAGCAGCCCAGGGACTAGCGGGTACAATGAGCAGTTCTTC
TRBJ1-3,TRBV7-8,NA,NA,CASSLRGTSFSGNTIYF,TGTGCCAGCAGCTTAAGAGGGACAAGCTTTTCTGGAAACACCATATATTTT
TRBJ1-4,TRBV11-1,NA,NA,CASSLTGAEKLFF,TGTGCCAGCAGCTTGACAGGCGCTGAAAAACTGTTTTTT
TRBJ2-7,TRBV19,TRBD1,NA,CASSGQGALREQYF,TGTGCCAGTAGTGGACAGGGGGCATTAAGGGAGCAGTACTTC
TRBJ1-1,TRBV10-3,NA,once,CAISEVGRTVNTEAFF,TGTGCCATCAGTGAGGTGGGCCGGACAGTGAACACTGAAGCTTTCTTT
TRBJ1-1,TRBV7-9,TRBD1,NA,CASSPGTGLNTEAFF,TGTGCCAGCAGCCCCGGGACAGGCTTGAACACTGAAGCTTTCTTT
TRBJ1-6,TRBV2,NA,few,CASSEGVYSPLHF,TGTGCCAGCAGTGAAGGGGTATATTCACCCCTCCACTTT
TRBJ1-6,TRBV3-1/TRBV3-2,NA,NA,CASSQDFTSPLHF,TGTGCCAGCAGCCAAGATTTTACCTCACCCCTCCACTTT
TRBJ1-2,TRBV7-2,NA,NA,CASSLGGAGTSTF,TGTGCCAGCAGCTTAGGGGGGGCGGGGACCAGCACCTTC
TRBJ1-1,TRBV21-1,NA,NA,CASSFRDRPNTEAFF,TGTGCCAGCAGCTTCCGGGACAGACCGAACACTGAAGCTTTCTTT
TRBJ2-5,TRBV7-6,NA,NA,CASSLALPLQETQYF,TGTGCCAGCAGCTTAGCGCTTCCCCTACAAGAGACCCAGTACTTC